This T cell receptor beta chain was retrieved from a study of blood T cells in healthy people across ages. The use of a sample-barcoded 5' primer and a J-beta primer mix characterized a second PCR of about 6 to 11 cycles. Every single cDNA molecule received a tag from a template-switch adaptor with 12 random nucleotides. One entry per CDR3 protein results from TCRdb running MiXCR on the 5' RACE reads. The sample includes about 970,000 distinct CDR3 sequences, 51% of them seen just once. Study-level findings and limits: Expanded clonotype changes were possibly confounded by unknown donor CMV status. Fewer expanded clones and more diversity marked long-lived versus aged donors. The fall in TCR beta diversity per million T cells was roughly linear with age.

V lost 0 bases and J lost 1; bases outside the gene matches: 9. The CDR3 is 16 amino acids. From germline, CDR1 is SQVTM and CDR2 ANQGSEA. Points on this clonotype: Its antigen is not identified.

This sequence originates from a woman aged 55-70 years in good health. Specimen: blood. This sequence joins TRBV29-1 and TRBJ2-7; 7 bases are a match to TRBD2. Here the CDR3 reads CSVEDPGGTQSYEQYF. The CDR3 DNA reads TGCAGCGTTGAAGACCCCGGGGGGACCCAATCCTACGAGCAGTACTTC.